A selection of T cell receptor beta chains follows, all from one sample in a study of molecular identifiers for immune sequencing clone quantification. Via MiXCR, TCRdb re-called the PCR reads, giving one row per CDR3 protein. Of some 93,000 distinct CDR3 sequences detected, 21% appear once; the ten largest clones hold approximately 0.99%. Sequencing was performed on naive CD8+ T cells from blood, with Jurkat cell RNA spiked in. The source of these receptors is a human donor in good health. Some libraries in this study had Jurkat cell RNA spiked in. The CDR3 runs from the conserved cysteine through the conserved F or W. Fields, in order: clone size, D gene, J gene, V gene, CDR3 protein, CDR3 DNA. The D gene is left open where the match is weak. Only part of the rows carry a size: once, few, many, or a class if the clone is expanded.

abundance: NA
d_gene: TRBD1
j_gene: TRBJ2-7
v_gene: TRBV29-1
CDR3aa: CSVSGQGSYEQYF
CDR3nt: TGCAGCGTTTCGGGACAGGGGTCCTACGAGCAGTACTTC

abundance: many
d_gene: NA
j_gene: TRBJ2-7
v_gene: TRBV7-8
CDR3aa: CASSLTVSSYEQYF
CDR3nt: TGTGCCAGCAGCTTAACAGTAAGCTCCTACGAGCAGTACTTC

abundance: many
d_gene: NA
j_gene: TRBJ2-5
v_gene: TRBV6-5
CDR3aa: CASSYSVWGNAETQYF
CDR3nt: TGTGCCAGCAGTTACTCTGTTTGGGGGAACGCTGAGACCCAGTACTTC

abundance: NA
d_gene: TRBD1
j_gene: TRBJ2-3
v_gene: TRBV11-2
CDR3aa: CASSLGQGAHLHTQYF
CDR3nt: TGTGCCAGCAGCTTAGGACAGGGGGCCCATCTACATACGCAGTATTTT

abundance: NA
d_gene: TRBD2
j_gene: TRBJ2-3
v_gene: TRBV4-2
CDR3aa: CASSQGSLAGTDTQYF
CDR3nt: TGTGCCAGCAGCCAAGGGAGTCTAGCGGGCACAGATACGCAGTATTTT

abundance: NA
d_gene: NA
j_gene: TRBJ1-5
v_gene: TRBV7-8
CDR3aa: CASTLGGGVGDQPQHF
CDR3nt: TGTGCCAGCACCCTAGGGGGGGGGGTGGGCGATCAGCCCCAGCATTTT

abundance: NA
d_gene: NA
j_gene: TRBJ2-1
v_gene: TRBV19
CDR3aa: CASIMDSGQFF
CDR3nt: TGTGCCAGTATAATGGACAGTGGGCAGTTCTTC

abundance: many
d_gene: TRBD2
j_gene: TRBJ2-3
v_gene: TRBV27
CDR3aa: CASSFLSGRSTDTQYF
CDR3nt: TGTGCCAGCAGTTTCCTTAGCGGGAGGTCGACAGATACGCAGTATTTT

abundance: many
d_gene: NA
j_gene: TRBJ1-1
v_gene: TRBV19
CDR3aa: CASSTIYNTEAFF
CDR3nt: TGTGCCAGTAGTACCATATACAACACTGAAGCTTTCTTT

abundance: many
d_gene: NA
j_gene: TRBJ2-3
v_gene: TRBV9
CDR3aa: CASGSPGLNTDTQYF
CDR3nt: TGTGCCAGCGGTTCACCGGGACTTAACACAGATACGCAGTATTTT

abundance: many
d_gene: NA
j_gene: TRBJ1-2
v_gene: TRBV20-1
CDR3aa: CSASRRQRNRPGYTF
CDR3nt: TGCAGTGCTAGTCGCCGACAGAGAAATCGCCCTGGCTACACCTTC

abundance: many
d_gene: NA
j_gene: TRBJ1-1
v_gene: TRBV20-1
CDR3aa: CSAKGQMNTEAFF
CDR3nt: TGCAGTGCTAAAGGGCAAATGAACACTGAAGCTTTCTTT

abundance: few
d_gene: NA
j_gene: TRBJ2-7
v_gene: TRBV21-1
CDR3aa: CASSTGVTYEQYF
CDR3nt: TGTGCCAGCAGCACTGGGGTTACCTACGAGCAGTACTTC

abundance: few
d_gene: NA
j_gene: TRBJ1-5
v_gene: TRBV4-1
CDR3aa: CASSPGQYNQPQHF
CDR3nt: TGCGCCAGCAGCCCAGGACAGTACAATCAGCCCCAGCATTTT

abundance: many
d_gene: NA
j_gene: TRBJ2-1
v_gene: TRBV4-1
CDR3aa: CASSQGNEQFF
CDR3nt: TGCGCCAGCAGCCAAGGGAATGAGCAGTTCTTC

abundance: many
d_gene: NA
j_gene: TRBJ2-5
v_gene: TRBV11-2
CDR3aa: CASSLYPDDSQETQYF
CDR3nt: TGTGCCAGCAGCTTATATCCCGACGACAGTCAAGAGACCCAGTACTTC

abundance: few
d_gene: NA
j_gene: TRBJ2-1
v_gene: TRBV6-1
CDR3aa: CASRVVRGENEQFF
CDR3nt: TGTGCCAGCAGAGTGGTCCGAGGTGAGAATGAGCAGTTCTTC

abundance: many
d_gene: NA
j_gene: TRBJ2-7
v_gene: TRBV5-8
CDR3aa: CASSPGSLRYF
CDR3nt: TGTGCCAGCAGCCCTGGGTCTCTTCGGTACTTC

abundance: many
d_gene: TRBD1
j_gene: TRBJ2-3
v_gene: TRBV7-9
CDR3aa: CASSSDRGNTDTQYF
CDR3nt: TGTGCCAGCAGCTCAGACAGGGGCAACACAGATACGCAGTATTTT

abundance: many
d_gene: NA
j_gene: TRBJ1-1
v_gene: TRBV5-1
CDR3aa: CASSPTEKNTEAFF
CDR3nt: TGCGCCAGCAGCCCGACAGAAAAGAACACTGAAGCTTTCTTT

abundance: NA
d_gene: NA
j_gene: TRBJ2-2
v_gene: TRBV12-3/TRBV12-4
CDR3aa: CASRGIENTGELFF
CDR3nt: TGTGCCAGCAGGGGAATCGAGAACACCGGGGAGCTGTTTTTT

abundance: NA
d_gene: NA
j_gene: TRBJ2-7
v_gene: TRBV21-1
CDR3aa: CASSTHTQGDNEQYF
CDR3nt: TGTGCCAGCAGCACCCACACCCAGGGAGATAACGAGCAGTACTTC

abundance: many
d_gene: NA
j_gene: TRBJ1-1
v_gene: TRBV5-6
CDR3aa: CASSSLTGNTEAFF
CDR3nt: TGTGCCAGCAGCTCCCTGACAGGGAACACTGAAGCTTTCTTT

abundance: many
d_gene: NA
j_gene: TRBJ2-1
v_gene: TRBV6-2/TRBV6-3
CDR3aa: CASEPERRRINEQFF
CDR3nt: TGTGCCAGCGAACCTGAACGTCGGAGAATCAATGAGCAGTTCTTC

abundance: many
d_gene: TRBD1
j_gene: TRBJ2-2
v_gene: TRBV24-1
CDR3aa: CATQQGTGELFF
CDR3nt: TGTGCCACCCAACAGGGGACCGGGGAGCTGTTTTTT

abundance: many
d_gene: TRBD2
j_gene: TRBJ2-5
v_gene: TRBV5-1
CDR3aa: CASSLDPLTGRGGETQYF
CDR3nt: TGCGCCAGCAGCTTGGATCCCCTCACGGGGCGGGGGGGCGAGACCCAGTACTTC

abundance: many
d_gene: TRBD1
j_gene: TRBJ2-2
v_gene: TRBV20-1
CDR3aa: CSAPQDRRNTGELFF
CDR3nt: TGCAGTGCCCCGCAGGACAGGAGGAACACCGGGGAGCTGTTTTTT

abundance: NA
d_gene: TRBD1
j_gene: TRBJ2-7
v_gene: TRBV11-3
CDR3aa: CASSPRDRGHEQYF
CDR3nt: TGTGCCAGCAGCCCCCGGGACAGGGGTCACGAGCAGTACTTC

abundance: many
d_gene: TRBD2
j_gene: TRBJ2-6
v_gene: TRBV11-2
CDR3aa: CASSQNGGAPGANVLTF
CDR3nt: TGTGCCAGCAGCCAAAACGGGGGGGCCCCTGGGGCCAACGTCCTGACTTTC

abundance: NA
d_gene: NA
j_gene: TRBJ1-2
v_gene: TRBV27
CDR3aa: CASSSTGTSYGYTF
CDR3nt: TGTGCCAGCAGTTCCACCGGGACCAGTTATGGCTACACCTTC

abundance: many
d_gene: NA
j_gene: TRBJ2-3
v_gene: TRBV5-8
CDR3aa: CASSFGTGTDTQYF
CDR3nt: TGTGCCAGCAGCTTCGGAACAGGCACAGATACGCAGTATTTT

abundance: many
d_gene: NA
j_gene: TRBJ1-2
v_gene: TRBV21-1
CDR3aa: CASSHGRGRYYGYTF
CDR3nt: TGTGCCAGCAGCCACGGGAGGGGGAGATACTATGGCTACACCTTC

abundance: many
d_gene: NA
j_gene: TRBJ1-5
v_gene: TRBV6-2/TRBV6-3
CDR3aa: CASSFYEFSNQPQHF
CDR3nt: TGTGCCAGCAGTTTCTACGAGTTTAGCAATCAGCCCCAGCATTTT